This T cell receptor beta chain appears in the sequencing data of a study of blood T cell repertoires in COVID-19. Study information: Specimens from acute and convalescent COVID-19 originated in the United States, Italy and Spain. T cells, B-cell-depleted T cells, or PBMCs supplied cDNA or gDNA.

Germline V gives CDR1 SGDLS, CDR2 YYNGEE. Germline trimming cut 0 bases from V and 3 bases from J; bases unmatched to any gene: 8. CDR3 size: 17 residues. Data came from immunoSEQ multiplex PCR; TCRdb stores just in-frame clones and leaves some out. This sample has tens of thousands of clones, with 75% to 90% found just once. The sequencing sample was made of peripheral blood. The chain links TRBV9 to TRBJ2-1; TRBD2 matches 8 bases. The TCR comes from a man in his fifties or sixties with active COVID-19. The CDR3 region has the DNA TGTGCCAGCAGCGTAGGAACTAGCGGAAATAACTACAATGAGCAGTTCTTC. Protein: CASSVGTSGNNYNEQFF.